This passage covers 5 T cell receptor beta chains from one sample sequenced in a study of blood T cell repertoires in COVID-19. Data came from immunoSEQ multiplex PCR; TCRdb stores just in-frame clones and leaves some out. The table records roughly 180,000 clones, 70% to 90% of them present only once. Sample: peripheral blood. The receptor set was obtained from a young man with acute or convalescent COVID-19.

This clone was recorded only once. The J gene is TRBJ2-3, the V gene TRBV3-1 (or the pseudogene TRBV3-2); possibly TRBD2 for D (5 bases). This CDR3 spans 13 amino acids. Trimming left V 5 bases short and J 2 bases short, with 8 bases between. The germline V gene has CDR1 LGHDT and CDR2 YNNKEL (reference sequence). The CDR3 region is CASSRTLTDTQYF. DNA for the CDR3: TGTGCCAGCAGCAGGACTCTCACAGATACGCAGTATTTT.

The genes are TRBV18 and TRBJ2-7, with a tentative D call TRBD1 (6 bases). V was clipped by 1 base and J by 7 bases, with 14 bases between them. The CDR3 consists of 14 residues. Looked up from germline, CDR1 is KGHSH and CDR2 is LQKENI. CDR3 in DNA: TGTGCCAGCTCACCACTGGCTCCCCAGGGGGAGCAGTACTTC. Protein product: CASSPLAPQGEQYF.

Notes on this clone: The same CDR3 can be traced to other DNA sequences in this sample. The rearrangement links TRBV19 to TRBJ2-1, with TRBD2 as a possible D gene (5 bases). This CDR3 comprises 15 residues. Germline CDR1 LNHDA, CDR2 SQIVND (reference sequence). V was shortened by 7 bases and J by 2 bases, with 15 bases between the two germline ends. The CDR3 nucleotides read TGTGCCAGTACCCCCGATCGGGGTCCCTACAATGAGCAGTTCTTC. Translation: CASTPDRGPYNEQFF.

The chain couples TRBV18 to TRBJ2-5; TRBD1 aligns across 9 bases. The CDR3 runs to 14 residues. CDR1 and CDR2 from the germline V gene are KGHSH and LQKENI. Losses at the gene ends were 3 bases for V and 2 bases for J; bases not matched to a gene: 1. The CDR3 region has the DNA TGTGCCAGCTCACCGGGACAGGGTCAAGAGACCCAGTACTTC. This sequence encodes CASSPGQGQETQYF. The whole variable domain, remainder taken from reference TRBV18 and TRBJ2-5, is NAGVMQNPRHLVRRRGQEARLRCSPMKGHSHVYWYRQLPEEGLKFMVYLQKENIIDESGMPKERFSAEFPKEGPSILRIQQVVRGDSAAYFCASSPGQGQETQYFGPGTRLLVL.

This chain links TRBV6-5 with TRBJ1-1; D remains ambiguous. This CDR3 contains 12 residues. Trimming stripped 2 bases from V and 1 base from J, with 2 bases between. Germline loops: CDR1 MNHEY, CDR2 SVGAGI. The DNA for the CDR3 is TGTGCCAGCAGTTACCGGAACACTGAAGCTTTCTTT. Translated, it gives CASSYRNTEAFF.